The T cell receptor (beta chain) described here comes from a study of post-analysis software for immune sequencing data. General study findings and limits: Among roughly five TRBV segments more frequent in patients than controls were TRBV5-6, TRBV5-1 and TRBV20-1.

As concerns this clonotype: Antigen specificity is unknown.

TCR beta cDNA libraries included unique molecular identifiers. Each batch of about 0.95 to 10 million T cells produced hundreds of thousands of cDNA molecules. MiXCR, applied by TCRdb to the PCR reads, yields one record per CDR3 protein. The repertoire has about 820,000 distinct CDR3 sequences, 53% of them found once; the top ten carry approximately 4.5%. V dropped 4 bases and J dropped 2; count of bases not matched to a gene: 5. Germline loops: CDR1 SGHRS, CDR2 YFSETQ. There are 17 residues in the CDR3. The sample was blood. This receptor was obtained from a girl between 10 and 17 years old with multiple sclerosis. This chain uses TRBV5-1 with TRBJ2-5, with 16 bases matching TRBD2. The CDR3 nucleotides are TGCGCCAGCAGCAAGGGACTAGCGGGGGGGGCACAAGAGACCCAGTACTTC. The encoded protein is CASSKGLAGGAQETQYF.